A single sample is the source of the 27 T cell receptor beta chains below, sequenced in a study of OX40 agonist ivuxolimab in advanced cancers. The protocol used for the library was the immunoSEQ multiplex PCR assay. As stored in TCRdb, this immuneACCESS dataset retains in-frame rearrangements with V and J assigned. A fraction of the clones does not appear; measured against another copy, unresolved V genes explain less than half of the discrepancy, and the remainder lacks a known reason. The sample profile shows over 40,000 clones; around four fifths of them were found once. The top ten clones comprise approximately 2.6% of the sample. The sequences come from CD4+ or CD8+ T cells sorted from blood, collected in a trial of the OX40 agonist ivuxolimab. The receptors originated from an adult with an advanced solid tumor such as melanoma, head and neck, liver or kidney cancer.

The chain recombines TRBV11-3 with TRBJ2-5; D is ambiguous. This CDR3 spans 14 amino acids. The germline V gene encodes CDR1 SGHNT and CDR2 YENEEA. The V end lost 5 bases, the J end lost 0 bases, and 10 bases lay between the germline ends. CDR3 amino acids: CASSRIWDQETQYF. CDR3 DNA: TGTGCCAGCAGCCGTATATGGGACCAAGAGACCCAGTACTTC.

This chain links TRBV7-9 with TRBJ2-3; D is perhaps TRBD1 or TRBD2 (5 bases each). The germline gives CDR1 SEHNR, CDR2 FQNEAQ (reference sequence). The length of the CDR3 is 15 residues. The germline V and J ends were trimmed by 5 bases and 2 bases, with 14 bases remaining between them. CDR3 sequence: CASSTPGLITDTQYF. The CDR3 DNA reads as TGTGCCAGCAGCACCCCGGGGCTAATCACAGATACGCAGTATTTT.

V usage is TRBV25-1 and J usage is TRBJ1-6; 7 nucleotides align to TRBD1. V lost 4 bases and J lost 5; bases outside the gene matches: 5. CDR1 is MGHDK and CDR2 is SYGVNS in the germline V gene. The CDR3 spans 15 residues. The CDR3 nucleotides are TGTGCCAGCAGTGTGGCCGGACAGGATAATTCACCCCTCCACTTT. This sequence encodes CASSVAGQDNSPLHF.

The chain uses TRBV7-9 and TRBJ1-6, with TRBD1 identical over 8 bases. V lost 0 bases and J lost 7; bases outside the gene matches: 2. The germline V gene has CDR1 SEHNR and CDR2 FQNEAQ (reference sequence). The CDR3 is made up of 15 amino acids. The CDR3 DNA follows: TGTGCCAGCAGCTTAGCGCAGGGGGCAAATTCACCCCTCCACTTT. Translated, it gives CASSLAQGANSPLHF.

The rearrangement links TRBV5-6 to TRBJ1-5, with D unclear. CDR3 length equals 15 residues. Trimming pared 0 bases from V and 0 bases from J, leaving 7 bases between. Germline V lookup: CDR1 SGHDT, CDR2 YYEEEE. DNA of the CDR3: TGTGCCAGCAGCTTGGACAGAGATAGCAATCAGCCCCAGCATTTT. It yields the protein CASSLDRDSNQPQHF. Filled out from reference TRBV5-6 and TRBJ1-5, the complete variable domain reads DAGVTQSPTHLIKTRGQQVTLRCSPKSGHDTVSWYQQALGQGPQFIFQYYEEEERQRGNFPDRFSGHQFPNYSSELNVNALLLGDSALYLCASSLDRDSNQPQHFGDGTRLSIL.

V usage is TRBV7-2 and J usage is TRBJ1-2, with D possibly being TRBD1 (5 bases). CDR1 is SGHTA and CDR2 is FQGNSA in the germline V gene. This CDR3 has 15 amino acids. Trimming removed 1 base at V and 1 base at J, with 10 bases between. In DNA, the CDR3 is TGTGCCAGCAGCTTAGGGGGACTCTTTAACTATGGCTACACCTTC. This translates into CASSLGGLFNYGYTF.

This sequence joins TRBV6-5 and TRBJ1-4; 10 bases agree with TRBD1. The germline CDR1 and CDR2 sequences are MNHEY and SVGAGI. This CDR3 contains 15 residues. V dropped 0 bases and J dropped 6; count of bases not matched to a gene: 1. Here the CDR3 DNA reads TGTGCCAGCAGTTACTCCGGACAGGGGGATGAAAAACTGTTTTTT. It yields the protein CASSYSGQGDEKLFF.

The chain has TRBV2 and TRBJ2-3; D assignment may be TRBD1 or TRBD2 (5 bases each). This CDR3 has 16 residues. Per the germline V gene, CDR1 is SNHLY and CDR2 is FYNNEI. V shed 2 bases and J shed 6 bases, with 18 bases lying between them. The CDR3 protein is CASSEMAGFRDDTQYF. CDR3 coding DNA: TGTGCCAGCAGTGAAATGGCAGGGTTTAGGGACGATACGCAGTATTTT. The full variable domain, with the rest looked up from reference TRBV2 and TRBJ2-3, is EPEVTQTPSHQVTQMGQEVILRCVPISNHLYFYWYRQILGQKVEFLVSFYNNEISEKSEIFDDQFSVERPDGSNFTLKIRSTKLEDSAMYFCASSEMAGFRDDTQYFGPGTRLTVL.

This chain links TRBV28 with TRBJ2-7, with 8 positions matching TRBD2. CDR3 length: 13 amino acids. J gave up 0 bases and V 6 bases, and 1 base lay outside the gene matches. The germline V gene has CDR1 MDHEN and CDR2 SYDVKM. CDR3: CASRSGSSYEQYF. The CDR3 DNA sequence: TGTGCCAGCAGGAGCGGGAGCTCCTACGAGCAGTACTTC.

A note on this clone: One end of the junction is discordant with germline, which a read error may explain. This rearrangement joins TRBV4-1 to TRBJ1-4, with D possibly TRBD1 on 5 matching bases. Per the germline V gene, CDR1 is MGHRA and CDR2 is YSYEKL. This CDR3 region has 15 residues. For the CDR3, the DNA is TGCGCCAGCAGCCAACTCCCGGGGACTAATAAAAAACTGTTTTTT. It translates to CASSQLPGTNKKLFF.

DNA of the CDR3: TGCGCCAGCAGCGTCTCACTAGCGGGAGGTTTTAATGAGCAGTTCTTC. The encoded protein is CASSVSLAGGFNEQFF. The V and J genes are TRBV5-1 and TRBJ2-1, with TRBD2 identical over 12 bases. The J segment lost 7 bases and the V segment lost 4 bases, leaving 9 bases of the junction unmatched. The CDR3 runs 16 residues. Germline-derived CDR1 and CDR2 are SGHRS and YFSETQ.

J is TRBJ1-2 and V is TRBV2; 12 bases align to TRBD1. J was trimmed by 8 bases and V by 1 base; bases with no gene match: 5. This CDR3 is 15 amino acids long. The V gene's germline CDR1 is SNHLY and CDR2 FYNNEI. The CDR3 protein is CASSEGGQGAGGYTF. The CDR3 DNA follows: TGTGCCAGCAGTGAAGGGGGACAGGGGGCGGGAGGCTACACCTTC.

The chain employs TRBV18 and TRBJ2-7, with D uncertain. The CDR3 consists of 14 residues. Germline lookup yields CDR1 KGHSH and CDR2 LQKENI. V was trimmed by 0 bases and J by 7 bases, leaving 13 bases between them. The DNA of the CDR3 is TGTGCCAGCTCACCACCGGAAAGAGTTGGGGAGCAGTACTTC. Translation: CASSPPERVGEQYF. Full variable domain (rest looked up from reference TRBV18 and TRBJ2-7): NAGVMQNPRHLVRRRGQEARLRCSPMKGHSHVYWYRQLPEEGLKFMVYLQKENIIDESGMPKERFSAEFPKEGPSILRIQQVVRGDSAAYFCASSPPERVGEQYFGPGTRLTVT.

In this sample, this clone turned up once. The chain employs TRBV2 and TRBJ1-2; no definite D call. The CDR3 length is 13 residues. Germline CDR1 reads SNHLY; CDR2 reads FYNNEI. Trimming took 2 bases from V and 4 from J, leaving 8 bases between them. The CDR3: CASSEQKSYGYTF. The CDR3 coding sequence is TGTGCCAGCAGTGAACAGAAAAGCTATGGCTACACCTTC.

This CDR3 is CASKDSGVGETQYF. The CDR3 DNA reads as TGTGCCAGCAAAGATTCAGGGGTAGGAGAGACCCAGTACTTC. This chain connects TRBV2 to TRBJ2-5, with D possibly TRBD1 on 6 matching bases. This CDR3 is built from 14 residues. V was shortened by 7 bases and J by 4 bases, with 16 bases between the two germline ends. The germline V gene has CDR1 SNHLY and CDR2 FYNNEI.

This chain connects TRBV29-1 to TRBJ1-1; D gene unclear. The ends were cut back, 8 bases at V and 4 bases at J, with 11 bases in the middle. Germline V gene data show CDR1 as SQVTM and CDR2 as ANQGSEA. The length of the CDR3 is 11 residues. The CDR3 region is CSTLKTTEAFF. CDR3 bases: TGCAGCACCCTAAAGACCACTGAAGCTTTCTTT.

The chain has TRBV7-3 and TRBJ2-1; 10 bases map to TRBD2. J lost 5 bases, V lost 1 base, and 11 bases had no gene match. Germline V gene lookup returns CDR1 SGHTA and CDR2 FQGTGA. The CDR3 totals 18 residues. CDR3 sequence (DNA): TGTGCCAGCAGCTTAATAGCGGGAGGTTCAATTGGCGACAATGAGCAGTTCTTC. Residues: CASSLIAGGSIGDNEQFF.

The chain employs TRBV15 and TRBJ2-7, with D unresolved. The CDR3 runs 13 residues. Germline V CDR1 and CDR2: LNHNV, YYDKDF (reference sequence). Trimming stripped 3 bases from V and 2 bases from J, with 8 bases between. CDR3 sequence reads: CATSSPSTYEQYF. In DNA form, the CDR3 reads TGTGCCACCAGCAGTCCGTCAACCTACGAGCAGTACTTC.

The chain recombines TRBV11-3 with TRBJ2-3; tentatively, D is TRBD1 (5 bases). Trimming took 1 base from V and 6 from J, leaving 14 bases between them. Germline CDR1 and CDR2: SGHNT and YENEEA. The CDR3 runs 15 residues. CDR3 in amino acids: CASSLGGRLGDTQYF. The DNA for the CDR3 is TGTGCCAGCAGCTTAGGGGGCCGATTGGGGGATACGCAGTATTTT.

This chain connects TRBV7-2 to TRBJ1-5; D not resolved. Germline V gene sequence: CDR1 SGHTA, CDR2 FQGNSA. Trimming left V 4 bases short and J 6 bases short, with 13 bases between. The CDR3 is made up of 14 amino acids. The CDR3 is CASSSRAVSQPQHF. In nucleotides, the CDR3 is TGTGCCAGCAGCTCCCGGGCGGTCAGTCAGCCCCAGCATTTT. The entire variable domain, with the rest obtained from reference TRBV7-2 and TRBJ1-5, is as follows: GAGVSQSPSNKVTEKGKDVELRCDPISGHTALYWYRQSLGQGLEFLIYFQGNSAPDKSGLPSDRFSAERTGGSVSTLTIQRTQQEDSAVYLCASSSRAVSQPQHFGDGTRLSIL.

The rearrangement joins TRBV28 to TRBJ1-4; D unclear. The length of the CDR3 is 14 residues. The germline V gene has CDR1 MDHEN and CDR2 SYDVKM. V gave up 4 bases and J gave up 7 bases, with 13 bases separating them. CDR3 protein: CASSSAGLGEKLFF. In DNA form, the CDR3 reads TGTGCCAGCAGTTCGGCGGGGTTGGGTGAAAAACTGTTTTTT. Complete variable domain (other parts from reference TRBV28 and TRBJ1-4): DVKVTQSSRYLVKRTGEKVFLECVQDMDHENMFWYRQDPGLGLRLIYFSYDVKMKEKGDIPEGYSVSREKKERFSLILESASTNQTSMYLCASSSAGLGEKLFFGSGTQLSVL.

The chain employs TRBV10-3 and TRBJ1-2, with D maybe TRBD1 (5 bases). The V gene's germline CDR1 is ENHRY and CDR2 SYGVKD. V was trimmed by 6 bases and J by 0 bases, leaving 11 bases between them. The CDR3 covers 14 residues. CDR3 sequence (DNA): TGTGCCATCAGAGGAGGGGAGACTAACTATGGCTACACCTTC. Amino acid sequence: CAIRGGETNYGYTF.

The V gene is TRBV5-8, the J gene TRBJ2-3; D gene uncertain. Deletions cut 0 bases from V and 6 bases from J, with 8 bases between. The CDR3 is made up of 13 amino acids. Germline V CDR1 and CDR2: SGHTS, YDEGEE. CDR3: CASSLGRPDTQYF. CDR3 nucleotides: TGTGCCAGCAGCTTGGGAAGGCCCGATACGCAGTATTTT.

This sequence joins TRBV5-1 and TRBJ1-1, with D maybe TRBD1 (6 bases). Germline values: CDR1 SGHRS, CDR2 YFSETQ. Trimming removed 0 bases at V and 6 bases at J, with 9 bases between. The CDR3 runs 13 residues. The CDR3 sequence is CASSLAWGPEAFF. CDR3 nucleotides: TGCGCCAGCAGCTTGGCCTGGGGGCCTGAAGCTTTCTTT.

This clone has a single count. This rearrangement joins TRBV11-3 to TRBJ2-7; TRBD1 matches at 10 bases. V shed 5 bases, J shed 1 base, and the junction held 14 bases outside the gene matches. Germline loops: CDR1 SGHNT, CDR2 YENEEA. This CDR3 contains 18 residues. The CDR3 DNA reads as TGTGCCAGCAGCCGACGCGGATCGGCGGGACAGGGGTCCTACGAGCAGTACTTC. As protein: CASSRRGSAGQGSYEQYF.

This rearrangement joins TRBV10-1 to TRBJ2-2, with a tentative D call TRBD2 (6 bases). Germline V gene data show CDR1 as WNHNN and CDR2 as SYGVQD (reference sequence). The CDR3 contains 15 residues. Trimming took 3 bases from V and 2 from J, leaving 10 bases between them. The CDR3 here is CASSEIAVNTGELFF. The DNA for the CDR3 is TGCGCCAGCAGTGAAATAGCGGTAAACACCGGGGAGCTGTTTTTT.

The sample holds a few counts of this clone. The genes are TRBV19 and TRBJ2-1; tentatively, D is TRBD2 (5 bases). The CDR3 spans 17 residues. V lost 6 bases to trimming and J lost 0 bases, with 18 bases between them. Germline V gene data show CDR1 as LNHDA and CDR2 as SQIVND (reference sequence). The CDR3 loop reads CASSVGGERSSYNEQFF. The CDR3 nucleotides read TGTGCCAGTAGCGTAGGAGGAGAGCGGAGCTCCTACAATGAGCAGTTCTTC.